Detailed here is one TCR beta chain. What it binds is unknown. The CDR3 contains 15 residues. CDR1 is SGHDN and CDR2 is FVKESK in the germline V gene. Trimming cost V 4 bases and J 5 bases, with 17 bases left between them. These data come from a study of naive and memory T cell subsets. The beta constant-region primer was an equimolar mix of two oligonucleotides covering TRBC1 and TRBC2. Ligated cDNA was amplified by four rounds of PCR with nested alpha and beta constant-region primers and SP2. TCRdb called the UMI-ligation and nested PCR reads again in MiXCR, with one record for every CDR3 protein. This table has tens of thousands of distinct CDR3 sequences, about 8.2% appearing once. Study results and caveats: Diversity fell and Gini index rose from naive through CM, EM, EMRA. No ground truth validated the naive and memory repertoire findings. In naive cells, over 85% of TCR sequences were seen only once. Activation and differentiation may alter RNA-based TCR counts.

This chain uses TRBV14 with TRBJ2-5; tentative D call: TRBD2 (5 bases). The receptor comes from a human donor in good health. Input material: naive CD8+ T cells from blood. CDR3 coding DNA: TGTGCCAGCAGCCCCGGACTTTCGAAGAGGGAGACCCAGTACTTC. Translating gives CASSPGLSKRETQYF.